Listed below are T cell receptor beta chains from one sample, sequenced in a study of molecular identifiers for immune sequencing clone quantification. TCRdb re-derived calls from the PCR reads in MiXCR, one entry per CDR3 protein. Seen here are about half a million distinct CDR3 sequences, around 21% observed once, and the top ten hold around 0.84%. Sequencing used naive CD8+ T cells from blood, with Jurkat cell RNA spiked in. The receptors derive from a human donor in good health. Some libraries in this study had Jurkat cell RNA spiked in. Each CDR3 is given with its conserved first and last residue. A D gene is named only where the DNA matches it firmly. Size values are once, few and many counts, or a class for expanded clones, and some rows have none.

clone_size d_call j_call v_call cdr3_nt cdr3_aa
- TRBD2 TRBJ2-3 TRBV19 TGTGCCGGTAGTAGGGCGGGAGCGAGCACAGATACGCAGTATTTT CAGSRAGASTDTQYF
- TRBD2 TRBJ2-4 TRBV19 TGTGCCAGTAGTACAGGACTAGCGGCCGTGAAGTACTTC CASSTGLAAVKYF
many TRBD2 TRBJ2-5 TRBV19 TGTGCCAGTAGTGAAGGACTAGCGGATCAAGAGACCCAGTACTTC CASSEGLADQETQYF
- - TRBJ2-2 TRBV9 TGTGCCAGCAGCGTAGAGGGATTTTCGAACACCGGGGAGCTGTTTTTT CASSVEGFSNTGELFF
- - TRBJ1-3 TRBV11-2 TGTGCCAGCAGCTTAGATCCAACGCACGCCGGGGACACCATATATTTT CASSLDPTHAGDTIYF
many - TRBJ2-3 TRBV6-1 TGTGCCATCACGGGGGTCCGCACAGATACGCAGTATTTT CAITGVRTDTQYF
many TRBD1 TRBJ1-3 TRBV9 TGTGCCAGCAGCGCAGGGACAGGGGGAAACACCATATATTTT CASSAGTGGNTIYF
few - TRBJ1-6 TRBV19 TGTGCCAGTAGTATAGGTTCCGGGACTCCCCTCCACTTT CASSIGSGTPLHF
many - TRBJ2-1 TRBV29-1 TGCAGCGCCCAGCCCCGAGGCCGCAATGAGCAGTTCTTC CSAQPRGRNEQFF
many - TRBJ1-5 TRBV20-1 TGCAGTGCTAGAGATGATTACTCGACTCAGCCCCAGCATTTT CSARDDYSTQPQHF
many - TRBJ1-4 TRBV5-1 TGCGCCAGCAGCTCGGACGGGGTAGGGGAAAAACTGTTTTTT CASSSDGVGEKLFF
many - TRBJ1-1 TRBV4-1 TGCGCCAGCAGCCTCGATCAGGGTATGGTGGGCACTGAAGCTTTCTTT CASSLDQGMVGTEAFF
few TRBD1 TRBJ2-1 TRBV12-5 TGTGCTAGTGGTCCAGCCGGGACAGGGGCTTACAATGAGCAGTTCTTC CASGPAGTGAYNEQFF
- TRBD2 TRBJ2-1 TRBV4-3 TGCGCCAGCAGCCAAGATCATAGCGGGAGGGCCGCACTAAATGAGCAGTTCTTC CASSQDHSGRAALNEQFF
few - TRBJ1-4 TRBV4-1 TGCGCCAGCAGCCAGGCCCCCTATAATGAAAAACTGTTTTTT CASSQAPYNEKLFF
- - TRBJ1-6 TRBV4-3 TGCGCCAGCAGCCAGGACGGACGGGCACCCAATTCACCCCTCCACTTT CASSQDGRAPNSPLHF
- TRBD2 TRBJ2-7 TRBV27 TGTGCCAGCAGTTATAACGGGAGGGGCGCTCTCTACGAGCAGTACTTC CASSYNGRGALYEQYF
few TRBD2 TRBJ2-7 TRBV5-1 TGCGCCAGCAGCCTATATGCTAGTAGCGGGCCTTCCTCCTACGAGCAGTACTTC CASSLYASSGPSSYEQYF
- - TRBJ2-5 TRBV5-5 TGTGCCAGCAGCTCCGCGGAAGCTCGACTAGGAATGTCAGAGACCCAGTACTTC CASSSAEARLGMSETQYF
many - TRBJ2-2 TRBV7-9 TGTGCCAGCAGCCAACAGAAGGAGAACACCGGGGAGCTGTTTTTT CASSQQKENTGELFF
many TRBD1 TRBJ2-2 TRBV5-5 TGTGCCAGCAACGTCGGGACAGCCGGGGAGCTGTTTTTT CASNVGTAGELFF
many TRBD2 TRBJ2-3 TRBV12-3/TRBV12-4 TGTGCCAGCAGTCCCGGGGCTAGCGGTACAGATACGCAGTATTTT CASSPGASGTDTQYF
- - TRBJ2-1 TRBV14 TGTGCCAGCAGCCAACAGGGAGCTGGCTACAATGGTGAGCAGTTCTTC CASSQQGAGYNGEQFF
- - TRBJ2-7 TRBV14 TGTGCCAGCAGCCAAGAGGTCAGGAGAACATACGAGCAGTACTTC CASSQEVRRTYEQYF
many - TRBJ2-7 TRBV7-6 TGTGCCAGCAGCGCTTCTAGTCCCGAGCAGTACTTC CASSASSPEQYF
- - TRBJ1-4 TRBV4-1 TGCGCCAGCAGCCAATCCCGGGGCCTCGAAAAACTGTTTTTT CASSQSRGLEKLFF
- TRBD1 TRBJ2-7 TRBV19 TGTGCCAGTAGTATCTCCGGGACAGGGGGCGAGCAGTACTTC CASSISGTGGEQYF
- - TRBJ2-5 TRBV7-6 TGTGCCAGCAGCTTAGGTTTGTTGAGGACAGATAAAGAGACCCAGTGCTTC CASSLGLLRTDKETQCF
many - TRBJ2-3 TRBV2 TGTGCCAGAAAGGGGGGGTCAACAGATACGCAGTATTTT CARKGGSTDTQYF
few TRBD2 TRBJ2-3 TRBV9 TGTGCCAGCAGCGAGTCTAGCGGGGGCCTGAGCACAGATACGCAGTATTTT CASSESSGGLSTDTQYF
many - TRBJ2-5 TRBV9 TGTGCCAGCAGCGTAGAGGGGGGGCTAGCGCCCCAAGAGACCCAGTACTTC CASSVEGGLAPQETQYF
- - TRBJ2-7 TRBV20-1 TGCAGTGCTTCCCCGGCCCCTACCTACGAGCAGTACTTC CSASPAPTYEQYF